This T cell receptor (beta chain) was observed in a study of OX40 agonist ivuxolimab in advanced cancers. Study-wide background: Three patients, one with hepatocellular carcinoma and two with cutaneous melanoma, responded partially. Study-wide results and limits: On average, CD8+ T cells showed a greater number of expanded clones than CD4+. At doses 0.1 to 3.0 mg/kg, CD4+ and CD8+ clones expanded.

Repertoires were generated with immunoSEQ multiplex PCR, while TCRdb's copy carries only in-frame clones and drops some. The sample carries approximately 66,000 clones, roughly 85% recorded once. For this clone: What it recognizes is unknown.

V was clipped by 3 bases and J by 8 bases, with 20 bases between them. Looked up from germline, CDR1 is KGHSH and CDR2 is LQKENI. The CDR3 contains 17 residues. The starting material was CD4+ or CD8+ T cells sorted from blood, obtained in a trial of the OX40 agonist ivuxolimab. V and J are TRBV18 and TRBJ1-6, with D perhaps TRBD1 (5 bases). The receptor was derived from an adult with an advanced solid tumor such as melanoma, head and neck, liver or kidney cancer. CDR3 sequence: CASSPTPNRPGDSPLHF. CDR3 in DNA: TGTGCCAGCTCACCCACGCCCAACAGGCCGGGTGATTCACCCCTCCACTTT.